The 10 T cell receptor beta chains reported below all come from one sample, sequenced in a study of metastatic and nonmetastatic thyroid tumors (dated by TCRdb to 2018 to 2021). The method was PCR. Sequencer: Illumina HiSeq 4000. TCRdb trimmed the raw reads at Q25, called clones with MiXCR and kept productive beta chains. This sample gives some 54,000 clones in total; more than 15% of them show up just once. The top ten clonotypes cover 2.5% to 3% of the sample. No patient had received any treatment before thyroid surgery. Material for sequencing was blood. The receptors here all came from a female donor with papillary thyroid cancer or a benign thyroid nodule (not recorded which). Some clones in this sample may be carry-over from other donors' samples.

In its sample, this clone was seen a few times. It may be a read error: a sequence one base away is much more abundant. This chain connects TRBV7-6 to TRBJ1-4; D call uncertain. CDR3 length equals 14 residues. The germline gives CDR1 SGHVS, CDR2 FNYEAQ. The CDR3 coding sequence is TGTGCCATCAGCTTAGGGCAGTCCAATGAAAAACTGTTTTTT. Protein: CAISLGQSNEKLFF.

This clone showed up many times. The chain has TRBV12-5 and TRBJ2-1; D is ambiguous. Germline CDR1 and CDR2: LGHNT and FRNRAP. The V end was cut by 0 bases, the J end by 2 bases, with 11 bases between. The CDR3 is 16 amino acids. The CDR3 is CASGLVFFGPYNEQFF. CDR3 coding DNA: TGTGCTAGTGGTTTGGTATTCTTCGGGCCCTACAATGAGCAGTTCTTC.

This clone was found many times. The chain uses TRBV27 and TRBJ2-7, with 9 bases matching TRBD2. V lost 2 bases to trimming and J lost 1 base; unmatched junction nucleotides: 3. The CDR3 runs to 15 residues. The germline CDR1 and CDR2 sequences are MNHEY and SMNVEV (reference sequence). The CDR3 here is CASSLEAGGSYEQYF. Here the CDR3 DNA reads TGTGCCAGCAGTTTAGAGGCGGGAGGGTCCTACGAGCAGTACTTC.

This clone was observed once. This chain links TRBV4-1 with TRBJ2-1; D is undetermined. CDR1 and CDR2 (germline): MGHRA, YSYEKL. The CDR3 covers 14 residues. The V gene lost 3 bases and the J gene lost 16 bases, with 22 bases spanning the gap. The CDR3: CASSHSIRFNDHFF. CDR3 nucleotide sequence: TGCGCCAGCAGCCACAGTATACGGTTCAATGATCATTTCTTC.

This clone was observed a few times. The rearrangement uses TRBV12-3 or TRBV12-4 and TRBJ2-2; no reliable D call. CDR3 length: 12 residues. The germline V and J ends were trimmed by 7 bases and 2 bases, with 5 bases remaining between them. The CDR3 DNA is TGTGCCAGCAATCGTAACACCGGGGAGCTGTTTTTT. The encoded protein is CASNRNTGELFF.

This clone appeared many times. The chain is built from TRBV28 and TRBJ1-2; 7 bases are a match to TRBD1. The CDR3 extends over 13 amino acids. Trimming removed 7 bases from V and 7 bases from J; junction bases left unmatched: 9. Germline V gives CDR1 MDHEN, CDR2 SYDVKM. CDR3 amino acids: CASTIPGGGGYTF. CDR3 bases: TGTGCCAGCACTATTCCAGGGGGGGGTGGCTACACCTTC.

This clone was observed many times. The V gene is TRBV13, the J gene TRBJ2-7, with 11 bases lining up with TRBD2. Germline V gene lookup returns CDR1 PRHDT and CDR2 FYEKMQ (reference sequence). Trimming removed 4 bases from V and 3 bases from J; junction bases left unmatched: 14. The CDR3 has 18 residues. CDR3 region: CASSSQTSGISERYEQYF. CDR3 nucleotides: TGTGCCAGCAGCTCTCAGACTAGCGGGATATCGGAACGCTACGAGCAGTACTTC.

The table lists this clone with many counts. The rearrangement links TRBV20-1 to TRBJ2-7; TRBD2 agrees at 11 bases. This CDR3 comprises 15 residues. CDR1 is DFQATT, CDR2 SNEGSKA, per germline (reference sequence). V shed 3 bases, J shed 0 bases, and the junction held 4 bases outside the gene matches. CDR3 loop: CSASGTSGSSYEQYF. As DNA, the CDR3 is TGCAGTGCTAGTGGAACTAGCGGGAGCTCCTACGAGCAGTACTTC.

This chain connects TRBV20-1 to TRBJ2-2; 10 nucleotides agree with TRBD1. The CDR3 sequence is 16 residues long. J lost 7 bases, V lost 2 bases, and 10 bases had no gene match. From germline, CDR1 is DFQATT and CDR2 SNEGSKA (reference sequence). This CDR3 reads CSARSGTGVNNGELFF. The CDR3 DNA follows: TGCAGTGCTAGATCCGGGACAGGGGTAAATAACGGGGAGCTGTTTTTT.

CDR3 DNA sequence: TGTGCCAGCAGCTCCGGTCAGGTGGACACTGAAGCTTTCTTT. It codes for CASSSGQVDTEAFF. This rearrangement joins TRBV7-6 to TRBJ1-1; D is uncertain. Trimming pared 4 bases from V and 3 bases from J, leaving 12 bases between. Germline CDR1 is SGHVS and CDR2 is FNYEAQ. The CDR3 contains 14 residues. The entire variable domain, with the rest obtained from reference TRBV7-6 and TRBJ1-1, is as follows: GAGVSQSPRYKVTKRGQDVALRCDPISGHVSLYWYRQALGQGPEFLTYFNYEAQQDKSGLPNDRFSAERPEGSISTLTIQRTEQRDSAMYRCASSSGQVDTEAFFGQGTRLTVV.